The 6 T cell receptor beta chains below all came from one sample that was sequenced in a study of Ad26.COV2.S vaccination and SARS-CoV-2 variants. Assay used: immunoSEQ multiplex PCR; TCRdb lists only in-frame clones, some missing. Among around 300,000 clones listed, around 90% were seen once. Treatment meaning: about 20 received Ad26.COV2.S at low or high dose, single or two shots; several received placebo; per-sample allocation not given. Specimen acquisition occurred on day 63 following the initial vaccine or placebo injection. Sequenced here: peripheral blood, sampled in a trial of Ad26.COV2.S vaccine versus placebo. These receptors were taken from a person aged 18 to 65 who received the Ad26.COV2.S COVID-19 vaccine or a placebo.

The CDR3 nucleotides read TGTGCCAGCAGTGATTTGCGGGAGGGCCCCCGGAACGGGGAGCTGTTTTTT. It encodes CASSDLREGPRNGELFF. V usage is TRBV2 and J usage is TRBJ2-2, with 9 bases identical to TRBD2. J gave up 7 bases and V 3 bases, and 12 bases lay outside the gene matches. CDR3 size: 17 residues. Germline V gives CDR1 SNHLY, CDR2 FYNNEI.

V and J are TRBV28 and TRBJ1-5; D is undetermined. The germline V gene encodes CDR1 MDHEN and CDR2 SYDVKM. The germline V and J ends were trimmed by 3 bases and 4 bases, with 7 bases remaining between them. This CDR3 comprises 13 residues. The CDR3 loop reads CASSLSNNQPQHF. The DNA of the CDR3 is TGTGCCAGCAGTTTGTCGAATAATCAGCCCCAGCATTTT. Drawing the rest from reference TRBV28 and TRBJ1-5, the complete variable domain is DVKVTQSSRYLVKRTGEKVFLECVQDMDHENMFWYRQDPGLGLRLIYFSYDVKMKEKGDIPEGYSVSREKKERFSLILESASTNQTSMYLCASSLSNNQPQHFGDGTRLSIL.

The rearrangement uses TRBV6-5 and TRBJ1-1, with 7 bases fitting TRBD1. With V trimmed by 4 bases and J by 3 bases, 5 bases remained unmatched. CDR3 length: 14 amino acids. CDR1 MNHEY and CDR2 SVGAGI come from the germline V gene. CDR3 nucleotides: TGTGCCAGCAGTTGGGACAGAAGGGACACTGAAGCTTTCTTT. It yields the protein CASSWDRRDTEAFF.

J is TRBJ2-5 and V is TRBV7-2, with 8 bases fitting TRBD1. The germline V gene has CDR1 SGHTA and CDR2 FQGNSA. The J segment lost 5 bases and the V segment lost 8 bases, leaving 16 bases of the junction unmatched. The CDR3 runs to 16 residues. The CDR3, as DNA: TGTGCCAGCGGACCTCGCGGGGCAGGGGGCGCGGAGACCCAGTACTTC. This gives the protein CASGPRGAGGAETQYF.

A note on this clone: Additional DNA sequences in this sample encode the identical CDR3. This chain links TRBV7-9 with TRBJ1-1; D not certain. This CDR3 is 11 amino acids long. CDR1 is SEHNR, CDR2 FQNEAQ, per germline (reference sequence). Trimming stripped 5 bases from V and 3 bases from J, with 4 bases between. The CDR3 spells CASSPDTEAFF. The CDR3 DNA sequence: TGTGCCAGCAGCCCCGACACTGAAGCTTTCTTT.

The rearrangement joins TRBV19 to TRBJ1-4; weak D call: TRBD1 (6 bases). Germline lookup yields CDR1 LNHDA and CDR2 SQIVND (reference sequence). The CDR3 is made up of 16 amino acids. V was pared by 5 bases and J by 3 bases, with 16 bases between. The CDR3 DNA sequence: TGTGCCAGTAGTGCCCCCGGGGGCGCGGCTAATGAAAAACTGTTTTTT. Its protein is CASSAPGGAANEKLFF.